This TCR beta chain was obtained from a study of T cell responses to AZD1222 COVID-19 vaccine. The CDR3 contains 11 residues. Germline V CDR1 and CDR2: MNHEY, SVGAGI. Trimming pared 6 bases from V and 6 bases from J, leaving 8 bases between. Assay: immunoSEQ multiplex PCR; the TCRdb copy retains only in-frame clones and omits some. The sample includes tens of thousands of clones, roughly 86% of them seen just once. Study results and caveats: Repertoire sampling was restricted to post-peak T cell response timepoints. Among the donors, most were white British and more were female, and clonal diversity was possibly underestimated. Reports say nearly half of spike-specific TCRs go after unmutated variant regions. Increased Spike-specific TCR breadth and depth were observed after two AZD1222 doses.

Remarks on this clone: Its antigen is currently unknown.

The clonotype originates from an adult who received the AZD1222 COVID-19 vaccine. Here the sequenced sample was peripheral blood, taken 28 days after the second AZD1222 dose. The chain combines TRBV6-5 with TRBJ1-2; D unresolved. The CDR3 here is CASSGGNGYTF. CDR3 coding DNA: TGTGCCAGCAGCGGAGGCAATGGCTACACCTTC.